This is a list of T cell receptor beta chains from one sample in a study of PD-1 blockade in mismatch repair-deficient tumors. TCRdb's copy holds only in-frame clones and misses some; the assay was immunoSEQ multiplex PCR. This sample yields around 100,000 clones, of which roughly four fifths are seen a single time; about 6.3% belongs to the top ten. The sample consisted of peripheral blood, taken less than 37 weeks after starting pembrolizumab. The source of these receptors is an adult with mismatch repair-deficient cancer. The CDR3 runs from the conserved cysteine through the conserved F or W. The D gene is left open where the match is weak. The size entry is marked missing in some rows and otherwise reads once, few, many or a size class.

v_call	d_call	j_call	clone_size	cdr3_aa	cdr3_nt
TRBV5-1	TRBD2	TRBJ2-1	.	CASSLMRGGNEQFF	TGCGCCAGCAGCTTGATGCGGGGGGGGAATGAGCAGTTCTTC
TRBV5-6	TRBD2	TRBJ2-7	.	CASSLYRLAGGYEQYF	TGTGCCAGCAGCTTATATCGACTAGCGGGAGGATACGAGCAGTACTTC
TRBV27	.	TRBJ2-7	.	CASSPSDGVAYEQYF	TGTGCCAGCAGTCCCTCCGACGGAGTAGCCTACGAGCAGTACTTC
TRBV4-1	TRBD1	TRBJ2-7	.	CASSQDDRGNEQYF	TGCGCCAGCAGCCAAGACGACAGGGGCAACGAGCAGTACTTC
TRBV6-5	.	TRBJ2-4	.	CASSPYSGQQNIQYF	TGTGCCAGCAGTCCCTACTCCGGACAACAAAACATTCAGTACTTC
TRBV29-1	TRBD1	TRBJ1-5	once	CSVRDRGNQPQHF	TGCAGCGTTCGAGACAGGGGCAATCAGCCCCAGCATTTT
TRBV7-3	.	TRBJ2-3	.	CASSSQGGAQYF	TGTGCCAGCAGCTCCCAGGGGGGTGCGCAGTATTTT
TRBV6-6	.	TRBJ1-2	.	CASSYSSNYGYTF	TGTGCCAGCAGTTACTCGAGTAACTATGGCTACACCTTC
TRBV7-9	TRBD1	TRBJ2-5	few	CASSSSQGAAETQYF	TGTGCCAGCAGCTCCTCACAGGGGGCCGCAGAGACCCAGTACTTC
TRBV9	.	TRBJ2-7	.	CASSVKEGYEQYF	TGTGCCAGCAGCGTCAAAGAGGGCTACGAGCAGTACTTC
TRBV9	TRBD1	TRBJ1-3	few	CASATGDVNTIYF	TGTGCCAGCGCGACAGGGGACGTAAACACCATATATTTT
TRBV19	.	TRBJ1-4	.	CASSSRQTNEKLFF	TGTGCCAGTAGTTCTAGACAGACTAATGAAAAACTGTTTTTT
TRBV4-1	.	TRBJ1-1	.	CASSQALLGQNTEAFF	TGCGCCAGCAGCCAAGCCCTTTTAGGACAGAACACTGAAGCTTTCTTT
TRBV5-1	.	TRBJ2-1	.	CASSLRVQRSYNEQFF	TGCGCCAGCAGCTTGAGAGTACAACGCTCCTACAATGAGCAGTTCTTC
TRBV5-1	TRBD2	TRBJ2-1	.	CASSLGPGTSTAYEQFF	TGCGCCAGCAGCTTGGGCCCTGGGACTAGCACGGCCTATGAGCAGTTCTTC
TRBV9	TRBD1	TRBJ1-1	medium-sized	CASTARTGEAFF	TGTGCCAGCACCGCACGGACAGGGGAGGCTTTCTTT